This TCR beta chain is drawn from a study of blood T cell repertoires in COVID-19. Study-wide background: The United States, Italy and Spain were the sources of the acute and convalescent COVID-19 samples. T cells, B-cell-depleted T cells, or PBMCs provided the cDNA or gDNA that served as material.

CDR3 length equals 16 residues. The ends were cut back, 4 bases at V and 3 bases at J, with 18 bases in the middle. CDR1 MNHEY and CDR2 SMNVEV come from the germline V gene (reference sequence). Authors' processing steps: Estimates of nucleated cell counts were drawn from the amplification of reference gene primers. Method: immunoSEQ multiplex PCR; TCRdb's copy keeps in-frame clones and lacks some. V and J calls and clone size come straight from that table; D and trimming were deduced from the DNA. Among 360,000 or so clones listed, 90% were seen once. This TCR was recovered from a young man with active or convalescent COVID-19. The specimen sequenced was peripheral blood. The rearrangement uses TRBV27 and TRBJ1-2; no clear D. The CDR3 DNA reads as TGTGCCAGCAGTTCTGAGATCCGACAAAGACACTATGGCTACACCTTC. It specifies CASSSEIRQRHYGYTF.